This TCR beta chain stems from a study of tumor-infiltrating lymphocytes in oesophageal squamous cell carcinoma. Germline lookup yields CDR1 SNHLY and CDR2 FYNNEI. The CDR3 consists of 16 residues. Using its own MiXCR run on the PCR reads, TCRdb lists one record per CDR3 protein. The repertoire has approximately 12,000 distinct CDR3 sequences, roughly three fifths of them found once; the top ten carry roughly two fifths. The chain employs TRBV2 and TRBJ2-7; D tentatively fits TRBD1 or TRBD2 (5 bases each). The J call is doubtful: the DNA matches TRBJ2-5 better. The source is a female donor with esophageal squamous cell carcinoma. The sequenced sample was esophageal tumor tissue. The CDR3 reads CASSDGALADQETQYF. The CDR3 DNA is TGTGCCAGCAGTGACGGGGCGTTAGCTGACCAAGAGACCCAGTACTTC.